This T cell receptor (beta chain) was identified during a study of cytomegalovirus exposure and HLA in healthy donors. Using immunoSEQ multiplex PCR, the repertoire was profiled, and TCRdb retains in-frame clones only, with some absent. The sample shows about 160,000 clones, around 81% of them seen only once. This CDR3 contains 14 residues. V was trimmed by 5 bases and J by 6 bases, leaving 13 bases between them. The germline V gene encodes CDR1 SEHNR and CDR2 FQNEAQ (reference sequence). This clonotype was obtained from a man aged 30 to 45 in good health and CMV-seropositive. This chain connects TRBV7-9 to TRBJ2-2, with D perhaps matching TRBD2 (6 bases). Sequencing input: PBMCs. CDR3 in DNA: TGTGCCAGCAGCCCGACGACGGGGGCCGGGGAGCTGTTTTTT. Its translation is CASSPTTGAGELFF.